What follows describes a single TCR beta chain. Data came from immunoSEQ multiplex PCR; TCRdb stores just in-frame clones and leaves some out. The profile shows around 83,000 clones, more than 90% of them singletons. This sample is part of a study of technical replicates of blood from a few donors. Germline values: CDR1 SEHNR, CDR2 FQNEAQ (reference sequence). Trimming left V 4 bases short and J 4 bases short, with 10 bases between. This CDR3 region has 13 residues. The sequence was collected from a human donor in good health. This rearrangement joins TRBV7-9 to TRBJ1-1; D is unresolved. The sample comprised T cells isolated from PBMCs. The CDR3 is CASSSSGPTEAFF. CDR3 bases: TGTGCCAGCAGCTCCTCAGGTCCCACTGAAGCTTTCTTT.